The TCR beta chain under discussion was sequenced for a study of technical replicates of blood from several donors. This clone came up a few times. Using immunoSEQ multiplex PCR, the repertoire was profiled, and TCRdb retains in-frame clones only, with some absent. This table has 9,500 to 15,000 clones, almost 80% appearing once. Germline CDR1 SGHNT, CDR2 YYREEE (reference sequence). Germline trimming cut 4 bases from V and 9 bases from J; bases unmatched to any gene: 8. This CDR3 has 14 residues. The sequenced sample was PBMCs. The clonotype comes from a human donor in good health. The V and J genes are TRBV5-4 and TRBJ2-1; 9 bases are shared with TRBD1. CDR3 nucleotide sequence: TGTGCCAGCAGCCCAGACTACAGGGGGCGTGAGCAGTTCTTC. This encodes CASSPDYRGREQFF.